The 19 T cell receptor beta chains below were found in one sample sequenced in a study of cytomegalovirus exposure and HLA in healthy donors. With 60 Vbeta and 13 Jbeta primers, the PCR was carried out. Profiled with immunoSEQ multiplex PCR; TCRdb holds only in-frame clones, not every one. The sample includes 110,000 to 150,000 clones, around 79% seen only once; the top ten take about 0.97%. Sequenced input: PBMCs. The receptors originated from a man aged 18-30 years in good health and CMV-seronegative.

This clone is categorized as medium-sized (0.01 to 0.1%). This sequence joins TRBV4-1 and TRBJ1-1; D call uncertain. Looked up from germline, CDR1 is MGHRA and CDR2 is YSYEKL. The CDR3 loop spans 15 amino acids. V was cut by 1 base and J by 1 base, with 10 bases left in between. The CDR3 here is CASSQGPGENTEAFF. CDR3 nucleotides: TGCGCCAGCAGCCAAGGCCCAGGTGAGAACACTGAAGCTTTCTTT.

V usage is TRBV15 and J usage is TRBJ1-2, with TRBD1 matching over 9 bases. CDR3 size: 14 residues. CDR1 is LNHNV, CDR2 YYDKDF, per germline (reference sequence). Trimming took 7 bases from V and 4 from J; bases not matched to a gene: 7. CDR3 sequence reads: CATTPPGQGYGYTF. In DNA, the CDR3 is TGTGCCACCACTCCACCGGGACAGGGCTATGGCTACACCTTC.

This clone has just a few counts. J is TRBJ1-2 and V is TRBV7-9; maybe TRBD1 (6 bases). Between the trimmed V and J ends, which lost 5 bases and 10 bases, there was a span of 20 bases. CDR1 is SEHNR and CDR2 is FQNEAQ in the germline V gene (reference sequence). CDR3 length: 14 residues. DNA of the CDR3: TGTGCCAGCAGCCCAGAAACGGGACGGGGACACTACACCTTC. Amino acid sequence: CASSPETGRGHYTF.

This clone was seen only once. The J gene is TRBJ1-3, the V gene TRBV20-1, with D hard to call. Germline lookup yields CDR1 DFQATT and CDR2 SNEGSKA (reference sequence). The CDR3 runs 11 residues. Deletions cut 2 bases from V and 4 bases from J, with 3 bases between. CDR3 loop: CSARQGNTIYF. In DNA form, the CDR3 reads TGCAGTGCTAGACAAGGAAACACCATATATTTT.

This clone was seen only once. The V gene is TRBV11-2, the J gene TRBJ2-2; D unclear. Germline-derived CDR1 and CDR2 are SGHAT and FQNNGV. The CDR3 contains 13 residues. Trimming stripped 1 base from V and 6 bases from J, with 6 bases between. The CDR3: CASSLVLSGELFF. The CDR3 DNA reads as TGTGCCAGCAGCTTAGTTCTATCCGGGGAGCTGTTTTTT. Complete variable domain (other parts from reference TRBV11-2 and TRBJ2-2): EAGVAQSPRYKIIEKRQSVAFWCNPISGHATLYWYQQILGQGPKLLIQFQNNGVVDDSQLPKDRFSAERLKGVDSTLKIQPAKLEDSAVYLCASSLVLSGELFFGEGSRLTVL.

The CDR3 loop is CAWSTDNRVRGYTF. The CDR3 bases are TGTGCCTGGAGTACCGATAACAGGGTACGAGGCTACACCTTC. This rearrangement joins TRBV30 to TRBJ1-2; D might be TRBD1 (6 bases). CDR3 length equals 14 residues. V was shortened by 2 bases and J by 8 bases, with 18 bases between the two germline ends. Germline V lookup: CDR1 GTSNPN, CDR2 SVGIG (reference sequence).

This chain joins TRBV7-6 and TRBJ2-3; tentative D call: TRBD2 (6 bases). V dropped 4 bases and J dropped 6 bases, with 14 bases sitting between them. Germline V lookup: CDR1 SGHVS, CDR2 FNYEAQ. There are 14 residues in the CDR3. The CDR3 DNA sequence: TGTGCCAGCAGCTGGTCGGCGGGGTCGGATACGCAGTATTTT. It encodes CASSWSAGSDTQYF.

The J gene is TRBJ2-1, the V gene TRBV5-1; maybe TRBD1 (6 bases). Germline V gene data show CDR1 as SGHRS and CDR2 as YFSETQ. Trimming stripped 4 bases from V and 4 bases from J, with 9 bases between. This CDR3 has 13 residues. CDR3 residues: CASSMDSYNEQFF. The CDR3 DNA reads TGCGCCAGCAGCATGGACAGTTACAATGAGCAGTTCTTC.

The chain links TRBV2 to TRBJ1-1; no definite D call. The germline V gene encodes CDR1 SNHLY and CDR2 FYNNEI. CDR3 length: 15 residues. V lost 1 base to trimming and J lost 3 bases, with 12 bases between them. CDR3 DNA sequence: TGTGCCAGCAGTGAAGTTTGGTCGGGAGACACTGAAGCTTTCTTT. Protein product: CASSEVWSGDTEAFF.

This chain connects TRBV7-2 to TRBJ1-5, with TRBD1 as a possible D gene (6 bases). The germline V gene encodes CDR1 SGHTA and CDR2 FQGNSA. Trimming shortened V by 5 bases and J by 7 bases, and 18 bases separated the two germline ends. The CDR3 totals 15 residues. CDR3 DNA sequence: TGTGCCAGCAGCCACGCAGGGGTAGCAGGCCAGCCCCAGCATTTT. Its protein product is CASSHAGVAGQPQHF.

The V call is TRBV7-2, the J call TRBJ2-5; D perhaps matches TRBD1 (5 bases). The J call may be faulty, since TRBJ2-7 better matches the DNA end. CDR1 and CDR2 (germline): SGHTA, FQGNSA. CDR3 size: 15 residues. The CDR3 DNA sequence: TGTGCCAGCAGCTTAACACAGGCGATCTCCTACGAGCAGTACTTC. It codes for CASSLTQAISYEQYF.

As concerns this clone: A junction boundary mismatches the germline segment, possibly from a read error. The chain recombines TRBV7-9 with TRBJ1-2; D remains unclear. The CDR3 totals 17 residues. Germline assignment: CDR1 SEHNR and CDR2 FQNEAQ (reference sequence). The CDR3 here is CSSSLQTVQEGYYGYTF. CDR3 DNA sequence: TGTTCCAGCAGCTTACAAACAGTTCAAGAGGGCTACTATGGCTACACCTTC.

The rearrangement links TRBV5-1 to TRBJ1-1; D not certain. The CDR3 is 13 residues long. The V gene's germline CDR1 is SGHRS and CDR2 YFSETQ. The V gene lost 3 bases and the J gene lost 0 bases, with 6 bases spanning the gap. DNA for the CDR3: TGCGCCAGCAGCTCTACCTTGAACACTGAAGCTTTCTTT. Translating gives CASSSTLNTEAFF.

The chain links TRBV5-1 to TRBJ2-5; no reliable D call. CDR3 length equals 14 residues. Trimming removed 4 bases from V and 5 bases from J, with 15 bases in between. The germline V gene has CDR1 SGHRS and CDR2 YFSETQ. For the CDR3, the DNA is TGCGCCAGCAGCGATGTGCGTAATTCGGAGACCCAGTACTTC. Residues: CASSDVRNSETQYF. The full variable domain, in which reference TRBV5-1 and TRBJ2-5 provide the parts outside the CDR3, is KAGVTQTPRYLIKTRGQQVTLSCSPISGHRSVSWYQQTPGQGLQFLFEYFSETQRNKGNFPGRFSGRQFSNSRSEMNVSTLELGDSALYLCASSDVRNSETQYFGPGTRLLVL.

The gene calls are TRBV6-1 and TRBJ1-6; D is possibly TRBD1 (5 bases). Trimming took 5 bases from V and 9 from J, leaving 11 bases between them. Per germline, CDR1 MNHNS and CDR2 SASEGT. The CDR3 length is 13 residues. CDR3 bases: TGTGCCAGCAGTCAAACACAGGTTTCACCCCTCCACTTT. As protein: CASSQTQVSPLHF.

Comment on this clone: The germline gene is not matched at one end of the junction; a read error may be the cause. The gene calls are TRBV7-9 and TRBJ2-7; D ambiguous. Germline CDR1 is SEHNR and CDR2 is FQNEAQ (reference sequence). The CDR3 sequence is 12 residues long. CDR3 region: CSSSLSGPEQYF. CDR3 sequence (DNA): TGTTCCAGCAGCTTATCAGGTCCCGAACAGTACTTC.

This clone came up a few times. The chain couples TRBV4-2 to TRBJ1-1; D unclear. CDR3 length equals 13 residues. V shed 1 base and J shed 1 base, with 4 bases lying between them. Germline assignment: CDR1 LGHNA and CDR2 YNFKEQ. CDR3 in DNA: TGTGCCAGCAGCCAAGGCAGGAACACTGAAGCTTTCTTT. This encodes CASSQGRNTEAFF.

The rearrangement links TRBV6-5 to TRBJ2-7; the match to TRBD1 covers 11 bases. The trim removed 6 bases at V and 0 bases at J, leaving 4 bases unmatched. This CDR3 is built from 15 residues. Germline V lookup: CDR1 MNHEY, CDR2 SVGAGI. CDR3 residues: CASSRDRGSSYEQYF. CDR3 DNA sequence: TGTGCCAGCAGCCGGGACAGGGGGAGCTCCTACGAGCAGTACTTC.

This chain uses TRBV7-9 with TRBJ1-2; D is ambiguous. The CDR3 is 12 amino acids. Trimming stripped 5 bases from V and 2 bases from J, with 6 bases between. Germline-derived CDR1 and CDR2 are SEHNR and FQNEAQ (reference sequence). CDR3 loop: CASSPGNYGYTF. The CDR3 region has the DNA TGTGCCAGCAGCCCGGGGAACTATGGCTACACCTTC.